The T cell receptor (beta chain) described here comes from a study of T-cell reconstitution after alpha-beta-depleted transplantation in children. This clonotype occurred many times. Looked up from germline, CDR1 is SGHRS and CDR2 is YFSETQ. The CDR3 is 13 residues long. V gave up 1 base and J gave up 3 bases, with 8 bases separating them. Preparation of the TCRbeta library involved a method that used unique molecular identifiers. TCRdb reprocessed the PCR reads with MiXCR, giving one entry per CDR3 protein. The sample lists around 700,000 distinct CDR3 sequences; around 13% were seen once. V and J are TRBV5-1 and TRBJ2-7; D not certain. Sequencing was performed on PBMCs, taken before TCRalphabeta/CD19-depleted stem cell transplant. The sequence came from a girl aged 2-10 years with congenital amegakaryocytic thrombocytopenia, due to receive a stem cell transplant. The CDR3 sequence is CASSLSLSYEQYF. In DNA form, the CDR3 reads TGCGCCAGCAGCTTGAGTCTGAGCTACGAGCAGTACTTC.